The clone carrying this T cell receptor beta chain appeared many times. Its target is unknown. These data originate in a study of identical twins. V shed 2 bases and J shed 4 bases, with 3 bases lying between them. CDR1 and CDR2 from the germline V gene are LGHDT and YNNKEL (reference sequence). The CDR3 is 12 residues long. The donor group consisted entirely of healthy Caucasians. Template switching supplied a universal primer site; unique molecular identifiers were carried on the cDNA. TCRdb ran MiXCR on the 5' RACE reads and lists one entry per CDR3 protein. The sample consists of under 1 million distinct CDR3 sequences, around an eighth of them appearing once. Findings and caveats of the study: Researchers reported weaker excess twin sharing in beta out-of-frame sequences. Abundant beta clonotypes from cord blood had fewer insertions, unlike memory repertoires, which showed none.

This sample also appeared in a second study, on yellow fever vaccine responses in identical twins.

Sequenced input: PBMCs. The sequence derives from a woman aged 18-30 years in good health. This chain connects TRBV3-1 to TRBJ2-1; D is undetermined. CDR3: CASSQPYNEQFF. DNA for the CDR3: TGTGCCAGCAGCCAACCTTACAATGAGCAGTTCTTC.